Listed here are 14 T cell receptor beta chains from one sample, sequenced in a study of shared clonotypes between healthy human individuals. Sequencing used immunoSEQ multiplex PCR; TCRdb keeps in-frame clones, though not all of them. The sample lists hundreds of thousands of clones, 90% to 97% seen once, with about 0.054% in the top ten. Sequences were obtained from naive CD4+ T cells sorted from blood. Specified subset: CD45RA+ positively selected. The receptors come from a woman aged 25 to 39 in good health.

This chain uses TRBV18 with TRBJ2-7, with D perhaps TRBD1 or TRBD2 (6 bases each). Per germline, CDR1 KGHSH and CDR2 LQKENI. The CDR3 is made up of 16 amino acids. V was cut by 0 bases and J by 4 bases, with 16 bases left in between. CDR3 nucleotides: TGTGCCAGCTCACCACCTGGAGGGGGGAGCTTTTACGAGCAGTACTTC. Encoded protein: CASSPPGGGSFYEQYF.

V is TRBV27 and J is TRBJ1-1; D is ambiguous. The germline gives CDR1 MNHEY, CDR2 SMNVEV (reference sequence). This CDR3 is built from 14 residues. V was pared by 5 bases and J by 1 base, with 11 bases between. CDR3 bases: TGTGCCAGCAGTACATCCAGAGGGAACACTGAAGCTTTCTTT. Encoded protein: CASSTSRGNTEAFF.

CDR3 amino acids: CASSLVGQGNYEQYF. DNA for the CDR3: TGTGCCAGCAGCTTAGTGGGACAGGGGAACTACGAGCAGTACTTC. This rearrangement joins TRBV11-2 to TRBJ2-7; 10 bases fit TRBD1. CDR3 length: 15 amino acids. J gave up 3 bases and V 1 base, and 3 bases lay outside the gene matches. In germline, CDR1 is SGHAT, CDR2 FQNNGV. Drawing the rest from reference TRBV11-2 and TRBJ2-7, the complete variable domain is EAGVAQSPRYKIIEKRQSVAFWCNPISGHATLYWYQQILGQGPKLLIQFQNNGVVDDSQLPKDRFSAERLKGVDSTLKIQPAKLEDSAVYLCASSLVGQGNYEQYFGPGTRLTVT.

In this sample, this clone turned up once. The chain uses TRBV5-4 and TRBJ1-1; perhaps TRBD1 as D (6 bases). V lost 1 base and J 6 bases, leaving 13 bases between the germline ends. This CDR3 is built from 14 residues. Germline values: CDR1 SGHNT, CDR2 YYREEE (reference sequence). CDR3 amino acids: CASSLLGGWAEAFF. The CDR3 DNA follows: TGTGCCAGCAGCTTGCTTGGGGGCTGGGCTGAAGCTTTCTTT. Complete variable domain (other parts from reference TRBV5-4 and TRBJ1-1): ETGVTQSPTHLIKTRGQQVTLRCSSQSGHNTVSWYQQALGQGPQFIFQYYREEENGRGNFPPRFSGLQFPNYSSELNVNALELDDSALYLCASSLLGGWAEAFFGQGTRLTVV.

V is TRBV27 and J is TRBJ2-3; possible D gene TRBD1, 6 bases. V was cut by 5 bases and J by 6 bases, with 12 bases left in between. The CDR3 sequence is 13 residues long. Germline V gene lookup returns CDR1 MNHEY and CDR2 SMNVEV (reference sequence). CDR3 in amino acids: CASSQGWMDTQYF. The CDR3, as DNA: TGTGCCAGCAGTCAGGGGTGGATGGATACGCAGTATTTT.

This chain connects TRBV28 to TRBJ1-4; D gene uncertain. The CDR3 extends over 16 amino acids. CDR1 and CDR2 (germline): MDHEN, SYDVKM. Trimming took 4 bases from V and 0 from J, leaving 12 bases between them. CDR3 bases: TGTGCCAGCAGTTGGTCCCAGAAATCAACTAATGAAAAACTGTTTTTT. Amino acids: CASSWSQKSTNEKLFF.

Only one count was recorded for this clone. The genes are TRBV19 and TRBJ2-7; the match to TRBD1 covers 8 bases. The CDR3 totals 15 residues. Germline-derived CDR1 and CDR2 are LNHDA and SQIVND (reference sequence). V lost 3 bases and J lost 6; bases outside the gene matches: 10. For the CDR3, the DNA is TGTGCCAGTAGTATGGGAAGGACAGGGATCCCCGAGCAGTACTTC. It translates to CASSMGRTGIPEQYF.

V gene TRBV28 combines with J gene TRBJ1-2; maybe TRBD1 (6 bases). The CDR3 contains 17 residues. The germline V gene has CDR1 MDHEN and CDR2 SYDVKM. The V and J ends lost 3 bases and 3 bases respectively, with 20 bases between them. The CDR3 loop reads CASSFGTGRYVDYGYTF. The CDR3 region has the DNA TGTGCCAGCAGTTTTGGAACAGGGAGGTATGTAGACTATGGCTACACCTTC.

The J gene is TRBJ2-7, the V gene TRBV11-2; 7 positions match TRBD2. Germline CDR1 is SGHAT and CDR2 is FQNNGV. V lost 5 bases to trimming and J lost 3 bases; unmatched junction nucleotides: 10. The CDR3 length is 15 residues. CDR3 coding DNA: TGTGCCAGCAGCCCCAGCCGGCGGGAGCTCTACGAGCAGTACTTC. Protein sequence: CASSPSRRELYEQYF.

The rearrangement uses TRBV20-1 and TRBJ2-7, with unresolved D. The CDR3 runs 11 residues. V lost 2 bases to trimming and J lost 4 bases, with 6 bases between them. The germline V gene has CDR1 DFQATT and CDR2 SNEGSKA (reference sequence). The CDR3: CSARTKYEQYF. CDR3 bases: TGCAGTGCTAGAACAAAATACGAGCAGTACTTC.

The V and J genes are TRBV5-1 and TRBJ2-6, with unresolved D. Trimming removed 7 bases at V and 0 bases at J, with 8 bases between. CDR3 length: 14 amino acids. Germline V gives CDR1 SGHRS, CDR2 YFSETQ. The chain's CDR3 is CASARNSGANVLTF. The CDR3 coding sequence is TGCGCCAGCGCCAGAAACTCTGGGGCCAACGTCCTGACTTTC.

V gene TRBV5-1 combines with J gene TRBJ2-2, with a tentative D call TRBD2 (5 bases). Germline assignment: CDR1 SGHRS and CDR2 YFSETQ. CDR3 length: 16 amino acids. V lost 0 bases to trimming and J lost 0 bases, with 9 bases between them. In nucleotides, the CDR3 is TGCGCCAGCAGCTTGGAACAGCGGACGAACACCGGGGAGCTGTTTTTT. Its protein product is CASSLEQRTNTGELFF.

V is TRBV7-9 and J is TRBJ2-2; no clear D gene. The CDR3 runs to 12 residues. Germline V gene sequence: CDR1 SEHNR, CDR2 FQNEAQ (reference sequence). The V end lost 8 bases, the J end lost 2 bases, and 6 bases lay between the germline ends. The CDR3 region is CASGLNTGELFF. DNA of the CDR3: TGTGCCAGCGGATTAAACACCGGGGAGCTGTTTTTT.

This rearrangement joins TRBV9 to TRBJ2-7; no definite D call. Germline loops: CDR1 SGDLS, CDR2 YYNGEE. Deletions cut 4 bases from V and 7 bases from J, with 12 bases between. The CDR3 length is 12 residues. CDR3 in DNA: TGTGCCAGCAGCCTTGGGCGGTGGGAGCAGTACTTC. Protein: CASSLGRWEQYF.